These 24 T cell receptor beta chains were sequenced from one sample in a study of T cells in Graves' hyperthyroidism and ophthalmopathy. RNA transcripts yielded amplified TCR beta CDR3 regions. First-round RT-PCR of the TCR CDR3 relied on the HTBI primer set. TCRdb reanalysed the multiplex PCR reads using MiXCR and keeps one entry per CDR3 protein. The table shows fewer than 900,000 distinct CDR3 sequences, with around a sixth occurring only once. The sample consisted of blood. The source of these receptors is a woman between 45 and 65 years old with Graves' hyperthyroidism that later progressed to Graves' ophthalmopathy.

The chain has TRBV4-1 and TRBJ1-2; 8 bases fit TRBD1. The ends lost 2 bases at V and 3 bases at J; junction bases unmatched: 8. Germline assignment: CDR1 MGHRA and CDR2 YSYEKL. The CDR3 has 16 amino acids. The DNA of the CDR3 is TGCGCCAGCAGCCAACCCCCCCAGGGGGCCGACTATGGCTACACCTTC. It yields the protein CASSQPPQGADYGYTF.

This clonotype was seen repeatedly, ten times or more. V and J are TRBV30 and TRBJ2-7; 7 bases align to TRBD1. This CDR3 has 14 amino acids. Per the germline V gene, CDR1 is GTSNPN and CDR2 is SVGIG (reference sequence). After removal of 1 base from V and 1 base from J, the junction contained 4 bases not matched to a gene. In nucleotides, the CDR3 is TGTGCCTGGAGTGCGGTACAGGGGTCCTACGAGCAGTACTTC. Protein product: CAWSAVQGSYEQYF.

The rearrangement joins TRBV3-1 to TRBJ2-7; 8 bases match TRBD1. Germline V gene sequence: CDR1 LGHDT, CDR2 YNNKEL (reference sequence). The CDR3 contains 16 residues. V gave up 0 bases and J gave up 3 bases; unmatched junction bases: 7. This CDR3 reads CASSQDLAGQGYEQYF. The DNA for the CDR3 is TGTGCCAGCAGCCAAGATCTTGCAGGACAGGGCTACGAGCAGTACTTC.

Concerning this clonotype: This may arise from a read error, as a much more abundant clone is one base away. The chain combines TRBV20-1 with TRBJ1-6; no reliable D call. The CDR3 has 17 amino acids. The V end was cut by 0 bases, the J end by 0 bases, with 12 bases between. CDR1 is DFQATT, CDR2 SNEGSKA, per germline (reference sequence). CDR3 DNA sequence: TGCAGTGCTAGAGATATGGGGTCTGGCTCCTATAATTCACCCCTCCACTTT. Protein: CSARDMGSGSYNSPLHF.

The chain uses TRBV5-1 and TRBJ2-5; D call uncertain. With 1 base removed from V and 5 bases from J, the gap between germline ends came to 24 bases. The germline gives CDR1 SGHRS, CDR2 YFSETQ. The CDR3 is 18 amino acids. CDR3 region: CASSLTGVGILFGETQYF. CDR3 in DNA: TGCGCCAGCAGCTTGACGGGTGTAGGTATTTTATTCGGGGAGACCCAGTACTTC.

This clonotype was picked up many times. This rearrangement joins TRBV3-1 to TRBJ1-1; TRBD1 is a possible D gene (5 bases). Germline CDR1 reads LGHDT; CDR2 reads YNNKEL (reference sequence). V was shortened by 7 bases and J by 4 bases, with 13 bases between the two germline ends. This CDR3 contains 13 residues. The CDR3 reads CASTPGGSTEAFF. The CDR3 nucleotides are TGTGCCAGCACCCCCGGGGGGAGCACTGAAGCTTTCTTT.

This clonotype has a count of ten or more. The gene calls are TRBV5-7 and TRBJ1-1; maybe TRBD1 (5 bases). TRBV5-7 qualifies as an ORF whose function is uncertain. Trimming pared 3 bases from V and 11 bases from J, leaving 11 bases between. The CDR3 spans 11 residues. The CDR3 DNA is TGTGCCAGCAGCTGGCAGGGTTCCGCTTTCTTT. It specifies CASSWQGSAFF.

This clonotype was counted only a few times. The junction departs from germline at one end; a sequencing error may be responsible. The CDR3 loop is CASGYRGSSGNTIYF. The CDR3 DNA follows: TGTGCCAGCGGTTACCGCGGGAGCTCTGGAAACACCATATATTTT. The rearrangement links TRBV6-5 to TRBJ1-3; the D is unclear. CDR1 and CDR2 from the germline V gene are MNHEY and SVGAGI. This CDR3 comprises 15 residues.

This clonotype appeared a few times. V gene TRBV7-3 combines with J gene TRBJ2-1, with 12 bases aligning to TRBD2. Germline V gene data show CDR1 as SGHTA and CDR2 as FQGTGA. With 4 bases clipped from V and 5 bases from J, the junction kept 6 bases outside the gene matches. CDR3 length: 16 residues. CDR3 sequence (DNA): TGTGCCAGCAGCTCTCCTAGCGGGGGGGCCAACAATGAGCAGTTCTTC. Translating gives CASSSPSGGANNEQFF. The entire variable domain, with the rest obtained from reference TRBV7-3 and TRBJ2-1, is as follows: GAGVSQTPSNKVTEKGKYVELRCDPISGHTALYWYRQSLGQGPEFLIYFQGTGAADDSGLPNDRFFAVRPEGSVSTLKIQRTERGDSAVYLCASSSPSGGANNEQFFGPGTRLTVL.

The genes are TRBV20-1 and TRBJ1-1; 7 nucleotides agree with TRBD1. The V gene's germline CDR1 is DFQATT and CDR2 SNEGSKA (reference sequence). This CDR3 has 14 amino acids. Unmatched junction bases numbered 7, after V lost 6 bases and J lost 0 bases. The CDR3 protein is CSASDRDMNTEAFF. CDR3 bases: TGCAGTGCCAGTGACAGGGACATGAACACTGAAGCTTTCTTT.

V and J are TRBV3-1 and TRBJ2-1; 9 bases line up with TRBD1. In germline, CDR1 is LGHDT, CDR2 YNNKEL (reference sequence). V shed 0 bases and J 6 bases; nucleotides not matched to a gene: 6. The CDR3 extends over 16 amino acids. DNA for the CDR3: TGTGCCAGCAGCCAAGACAGGGACAGGGTCGGCAATGAGCAGTTCTTC. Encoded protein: CASSQDRDRVGNEQFF.

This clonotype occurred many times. The CDR3 nucleotides read TGTGCCAGCAGCTTGGAGCGGGCCCTTTACACTGAAGCTTTCTTT. Translated: CASSLERALYTEAFF. The chain carries TRBV5-4 and TRBJ1-1; D call uncertain. The V and J ends lost 0 bases and 3 bases respectively, with 12 bases between them. The CDR3 covers 15 residues. In germline, CDR1 is SGHNT, CDR2 YYREEE (reference sequence).

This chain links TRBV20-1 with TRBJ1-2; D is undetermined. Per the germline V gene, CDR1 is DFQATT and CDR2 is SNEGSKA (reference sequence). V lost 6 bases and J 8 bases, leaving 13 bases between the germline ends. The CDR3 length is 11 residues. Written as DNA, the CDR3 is TGCAGTGCGAGAACCTACGGGGGCTACACCTTC. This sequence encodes CSARTYGGYTF.

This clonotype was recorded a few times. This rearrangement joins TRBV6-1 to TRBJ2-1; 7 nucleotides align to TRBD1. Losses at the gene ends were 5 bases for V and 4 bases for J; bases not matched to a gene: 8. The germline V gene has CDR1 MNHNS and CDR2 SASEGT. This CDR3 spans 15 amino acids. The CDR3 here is CASSKTGATYNEQFF. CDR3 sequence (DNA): TGTGCCAGCAGTAAAACAGGGGCAACGTACAATGAGCAGTTCTTC.

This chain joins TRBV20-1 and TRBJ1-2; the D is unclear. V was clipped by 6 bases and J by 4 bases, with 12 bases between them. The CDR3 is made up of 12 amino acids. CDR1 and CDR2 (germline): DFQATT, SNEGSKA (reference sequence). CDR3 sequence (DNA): TGCAGTGCCCAACCGAGGGCCTATGGCTACACCTTC. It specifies CSAQPRAYGYTF.

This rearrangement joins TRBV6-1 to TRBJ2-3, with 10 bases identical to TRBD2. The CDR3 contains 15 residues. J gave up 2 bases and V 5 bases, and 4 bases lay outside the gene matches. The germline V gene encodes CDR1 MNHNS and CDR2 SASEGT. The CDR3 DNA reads TGTGCCAGCAGTAATCTAGCGGGGGACACAGATACGCAGTATTTT. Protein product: CASSNLAGDTDTQYF.

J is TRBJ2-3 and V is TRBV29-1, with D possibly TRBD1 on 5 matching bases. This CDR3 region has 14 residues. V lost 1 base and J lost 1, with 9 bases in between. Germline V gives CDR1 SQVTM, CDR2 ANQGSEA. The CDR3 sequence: CSVEGVRGTDTQYF. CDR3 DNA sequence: TGCAGCGTTGAAGGGGTCAGGGGCACAGATACGCAGTATTTT.

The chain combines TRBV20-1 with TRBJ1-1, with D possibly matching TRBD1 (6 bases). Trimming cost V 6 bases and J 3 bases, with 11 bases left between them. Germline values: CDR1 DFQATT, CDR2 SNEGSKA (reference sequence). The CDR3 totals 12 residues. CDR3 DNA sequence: TGCAGTGCCCTAAGGGGGTACACTGAAGCTTTCTTT. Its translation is CSALRGYTEAFF.

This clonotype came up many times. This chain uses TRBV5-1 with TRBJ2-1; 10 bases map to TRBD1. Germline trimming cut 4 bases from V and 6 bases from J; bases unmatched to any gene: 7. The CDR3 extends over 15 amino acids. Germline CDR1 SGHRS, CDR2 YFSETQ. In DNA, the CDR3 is TGCGCCAGCAGCGTCGCGGGACAGGGGAGCAATGAGCAGTTCTTC. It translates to CASSVAGQGSNEQFF. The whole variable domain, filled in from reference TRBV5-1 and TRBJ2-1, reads KAGVTQTPRYLIKTRGQQVTLSCSPISGHRSVSWYQQTPGQGLQFLFEYFSETQRNKGNFPGRFSGRQFSNSRSEMNVSTLELGDSALYLCASSVAGQGSNEQFFGPGTRLTVL.

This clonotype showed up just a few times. DNA of the CDR3: TGCAGTGCTAGTGGGCAGTTAGAGACCCAGTACTTC. It encodes CSASGQLETQYF. The J gene is TRBJ2-5, the V gene TRBV20-1; D is ambiguous. Germline CDR1 is DFQATT and CDR2 is SNEGSKA (reference sequence). There are 12 residues in the CDR3. Trimming removed 3 bases from V and 4 bases from J, with 9 bases in between.

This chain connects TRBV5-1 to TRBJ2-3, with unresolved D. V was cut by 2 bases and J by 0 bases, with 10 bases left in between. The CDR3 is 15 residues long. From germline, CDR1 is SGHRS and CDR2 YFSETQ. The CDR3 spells CASSFQDISTDTQYF. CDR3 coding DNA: TGCGCCAGCAGCTTCCAGGATATTAGCACAGATACGCAGTATTTT.

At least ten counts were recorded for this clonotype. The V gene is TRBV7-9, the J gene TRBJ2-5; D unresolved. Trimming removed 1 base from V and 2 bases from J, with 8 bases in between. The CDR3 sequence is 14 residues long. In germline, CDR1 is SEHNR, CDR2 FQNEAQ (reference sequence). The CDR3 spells CASSLGGTQETQYF. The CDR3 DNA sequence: TGTGCCAGCAGCTTAGGTGGAACTCAAGAGACCCAGTACTTC.

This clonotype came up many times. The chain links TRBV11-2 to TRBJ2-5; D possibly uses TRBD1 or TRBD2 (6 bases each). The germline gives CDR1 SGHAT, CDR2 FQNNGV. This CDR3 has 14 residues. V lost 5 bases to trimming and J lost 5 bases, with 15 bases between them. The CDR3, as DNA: TGTGCCAGCAGCCCCCTCTCCGGGGGCGAGACCCAGTACTTC. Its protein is CASSPLSGGETQYF.

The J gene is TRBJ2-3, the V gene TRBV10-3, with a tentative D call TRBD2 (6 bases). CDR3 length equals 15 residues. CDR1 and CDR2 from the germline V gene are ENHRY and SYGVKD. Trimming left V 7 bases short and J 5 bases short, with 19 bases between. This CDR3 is CAITGAEEGGDTQYF. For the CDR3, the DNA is TGTGCCATCACCGGTGCGGAGGAGGGTGGAGATACGCAGTATTTT.